This T cell receptor (beta chain) came from a study of radiotherapy plus CTLA-4 blockade in lung cancer. Using immunoSEQ multiplex PCR, the repertoire was profiled, and TCRdb retains in-frame clones only, with some absent. The sample gives over 75,000 clones, roughly four fifths of which show up once; more than 0.65% is in the top ten. V lost 4 bases, J lost 0 bases, and 12 bases stayed unmatched. Germline V gene data show CDR1 as MDHEN and CDR2 as SYDVKM. The length of the CDR3 is 20 residues. This TCR was recovered from a human donor with non-small cell lung cancer who had stable disease on radiotherapy plus ipilimumab. This chain uses TRBV28 with TRBJ2-4; 13 bases are a match to TRBD2. Sequencing was performed on peripheral blood, taken from a patient treated with radiotherapy plus ipilimumab. DNA for the CDR3: TGTGCCAGCAGTTCCCCTCCGACTAGCGGGGGGACTCTAGCCAAAAACATTCAGTACTTC. Its translation is CASSSPPTSGGTLAKNIQYF.